This is a list of T cell receptor beta chains from one sample in a study of follicular helper T cells after annual influenza vaccination. Method: immunoSEQ multiplex PCR; TCRdb's copy keeps in-frame clones and lacks some. The data hold about 7,800 clones, with roughly 83% observed a single time. The sequenced sample was CXCR5+ CD38- circulating T follicular helper cells from blood, obtained 7 days after influenza vaccination. These TCRs come from an adult who received the influenza vaccine. Each CDR3 is given with its conserved first and last residue. The D gene is left open where the match is weak. Clone size is given for some rows only: seen once, a few or many times, or a class if the clone is expanded.

d_call: .; v_call: TRBV2; j_call: TRBJ2-5; clone_size: .; cdr3_nt: TGTGCCAGCAGCATCTCAGAGGACAACCGTCAAGAGACCCAGTACTTC; cdr3_aa: CASSISEDNRQETQYF
d_call: .; v_call: TRBV7-2; j_call: TRBJ2-5; clone_size: .; cdr3_nt: TGTGCCAGCAGCACTTCTTTAGGGACAGTGGGGGGAGAGACCCAGTACTTC; cdr3_aa: CASSTSLGTVGGETQYF
d_call: .; v_call: TRBV6-5; j_call: TRBJ2-3; clone_size: .; cdr3_nt: TGTGTCAGCAGTTACACCGGACACACAGATACGCAGTATTTT; cdr3_aa: CVSSYTGHTDTQYF
d_call: TRBD2; v_call: TRBV15; j_call: TRBJ2-5; clone_size: .; cdr3_nt: TGTGCCACCAGCAGGGAGGGAGGGTTTGGGGAGACCCAGTACTTC; cdr3_aa: CATSREGGFGETQYF
d_call: TRBD1; v_call: TRBV2; j_call: TRBJ1-6; clone_size: .; cdr3_nt: TGTGCCAGCAGGGGGGACAGCCCTTTTGTTCCCCTCCACTTT; cdr3_aa: CASRGDSPFVPLHF
d_call: .; v_call: TRBV28; j_call: TRBJ1-1; clone_size: once; cdr3_nt: TGTGCCAGCAGTTTGACCGGGACGGCGAACACTGAAGCTTTCTTT; cdr3_aa: CASSLTGTANTEAFF
d_call: .; v_call: TRBV6-6; j_call: TRBJ2-2; clone_size: .; cdr3_nt: TGTGCCAGCAGTTACTCGGGGGGCAGCACCGGGGAGCTGTTTTTT; cdr3_aa: CASSYSGGSTGELFF
d_call: .; v_call: TRBV30; j_call: TRBJ1-6; clone_size: .; cdr3_nt: TGTGCCTGGAGTAGGGTCGGGGACGCGCTGGGATCACCCCTCCACTTT; cdr3_aa: CAWSRVGDALGSPLHF
d_call: .; v_call: TRBV28; j_call: TRBJ1-5; clone_size: .; cdr3_nt: TGTGCCAGCAGTTTATATGCCCCCCGGGACAATCAGCCCCAGCATTTT; cdr3_aa: CASSLYAPRDNQPQHF
d_call: TRBD1; v_call: TRBV9; j_call: TRBJ1-2; clone_size: .; cdr3_nt: TGTGCCAGCAGCCTCCAGGGGGACTATGGCTACACCTTC; cdr3_aa: CASSLQGDYGYTF
d_call: TRBD1; v_call: TRBV4-2; j_call: TRBJ2-7; clone_size: few; cdr3_nt: TGTGCCAGCAGCCACCTATGGGACAGGGGGCTTAGGAACCCTCACGAGCAGTACTTC; cdr3_aa: CASSHLWDRGLRNPHEQYF
d_call: .; v_call: TRBV20-1; j_call: TRBJ2-1; clone_size: .; cdr3_nt: TGCAGTGTGTTCGCGGACAATGAGCAGTTCTTC; cdr3_aa: CSVFADNEQFF
d_call: TRBD2; v_call: TRBV15; j_call: TRBJ2-1; clone_size: .; cdr3_nt: TGTGCCACCAGCATAGAGAACAAGGTAGCGGGGGGACTCAATGAGCAGTTCTTC; cdr3_aa: CATSIENKVAGGLNEQFF
d_call: TRBD1; v_call: TRBV14; j_call: TRBJ1-3; clone_size: .; cdr3_nt: TGTGCCAGCAGAACCGGGACAGGGGGATCGGGAAACACCATATATTTT; cdr3_aa: CASRTGTGGSGNTIYF
d_call: .; v_call: TRBV21-1; j_call: TRBJ1-1; clone_size: .; cdr3_nt: TGTGCCAGCAGCAGACGACAGGGGGGAAAGGACACTGAAGCTTTCTTT; cdr3_aa: CASSRRQGGKDTEAFF
d_call: TRBD1; v_call: TRBV25-1; j_call: TRBJ2-3; clone_size: .; cdr3_nt: TGTGCCAGCAGTGGAGGACAGGGTCCCTTCCATACGCAGTATTTT; cdr3_aa: CASSGGQGPFHTQYF
d_call: TRBD1; v_call: TRBV30; j_call: TRBJ2-3; clone_size: .; cdr3_nt: TGTGCCTGGAGAACCAGGGGGACGCAGAATACGCAGTATTTT; cdr3_aa: CAWRTRGTQNTQYF
d_call: TRBD2; v_call: TRBV6-1; j_call: TRBJ2-5; clone_size: .; cdr3_nt: TGTGCCAGCAGTGAAGGGGCGGCTAGCGGGGGGGTACAAGAGACCCAGTACTTC; cdr3_aa: CASSEGAASGGVQETQYF
d_call: .; v_call: TRBV7-2; j_call: TRBJ2-1; clone_size: .; cdr3_nt: TGTGCCAGCAGCTCTGACACAACCGAGATCGTCTTC; cdr3_aa: CASSSDTTEIVF